Below, 24 T cell receptor beta chains from the same sample are listed, as sequenced in a study of blood T cell repertoires in COVID-19 (dated by TCRdb to 2020 to 2021). The library was generated by the immunoSEQ multiplex PCR assay. The table comes from immuneACCESS by way of TCRdb, which keeps in-frame sequences with V and J called. Part of the clones is missing from these tables; in studies checked, under half for an unresolved V gene and the rest for unknown reasons. Across this sample there are 150,000 or so clones, with more than 75% seen only once. The ten most abundant clones make up over 12% of the sample. Sequenced input: peripheral blood. These receptors were collected from a human donor with acute or convalescent COVID-19. The donor label of this sample is uncertain.

This clone was recorded only once. The chain joins TRBV7-5 to TRBJ1-6. TRBV7-5 is noted as a pseudogene. This CDR3 has 14 amino acids. The CDR3 nucleotides read TGTGCCAGAAGCTTAGCCAGCGGGGATTCACCCCTCCACTTT. Amino acid sequence: CARSLASGDSPLHF.

Remarks on this clone: One end of the junction is discordant with germline, which a read error may explain. The rearrangement joins TRBV6-1 to TRBJ1-5, with 7 bases lining up with TRBD1. In germline, CDR1 is MNHNS, CDR2 SASEGT. The CDR3 sequence is 18 residues long. This chain's CDR3 is CTSSELSGAQGVFQPQHF. The CDR3 DNA reads as TGTACCAGCAGTGAACTCTCTGGGGCCCAGGGGGTATTTCAGCCCCAGCATTTT.

CDR3 region: CASSQMRQGDTGELFF. The CDR3 DNA reads as TGTGCCAGCAGCCAAATGAGACAGGGTGACACCGGGGAGCTGTTTTTT. The gene calls are TRBV14 and TRBJ2-2; 7 positions agree with TRBD1. With 2 bases clipped from V and 3 bases from J, the junction kept 6 bases outside the gene matches. Germline loops: CDR1 SGHDN, CDR2 FVKESK. This CDR3 contains 16 residues. Full variable domain (remainder filled in from reference TRBV14 and TRBJ2-2): EAGVTQFPSHSVIEKGQTVTLRCDPISGHDNLYWYRRVMGKEIKFLLHFVKESKQDESGMPNNRFLAERTGGTYSTLKVQPAELEDSGVYFCASSQMRQGDTGELFFGEGSRLTVL.

CDR3 coding DNA: TGTGCCAGCAGCTCACACTCGACTAGCGGGGGTCCCTACAATGAGCAGTTCTTC. Translation gives CASSSHSTSGGPYNEQFF. The chain links TRBV3-1 (or the pseudogene TRBV3-2) to TRBJ2-1; 12 bases align to TRBD2. Germline-derived CDR1 and CDR2 are LGHDT and YNNKEL (reference sequence). V lost 5 bases, J lost 2 bases, and 10 bases stayed unmatched. CDR3 size: 18 residues.

V gene TRBV27 combines with J gene TRBJ1-6; D is ambiguous. This CDR3 comprises 13 residues. V gave up 6 bases and J gave up 6 bases, with 9 bases separating them. CDR1 is MNHEY, CDR2 SMNVEV, per germline (reference sequence). CDR3 sequence reads: CASSRSPNSPLHF. For the CDR3, the DNA is TGTGCCAGCAGCCGTAGCCCTAATTCACCCCTCCACTTT.

The chain uses TRBV5-5 and TRBJ1-6; weak D call: TRBD1 (6 bases). Between the trimmed V and J ends, which lost 4 bases and 9 bases, there was a span of 11 bases. The CDR3 is 13 residues long. From germline, CDR1 is SGHKS and CDR2 YYEKEE (reference sequence). CDR3 nucleotides: TGTGCCAGCAGCCGCCAGGGGAGTTCACCCCTCCACTTT. Its protein is CASSRQGSSPLHF.

The V and J genes are TRBV7-9 and TRBJ2-1; 10 nucleotides agree with TRBD2. The germline gives CDR1 SEHNR, CDR2 FQNEAQ (reference sequence). This CDR3 has 15 amino acids. Unmatched junction bases numbered 6, after V lost 5 bases and J lost 5 bases. The CDR3 region has the DNA TGTGCCAGCAGCCCCCAACTAGCGGGAAACAATGAGCAGTTCTTC. Translation gives CASSPQLAGNNEQFF.

The table lists this clone with a count of one. DNA of the CDR3: TGTGCCTGGAGTCCGGGACAGGGTCATGGCTACACCTTC. Translating it yields CAWSPGQGHGYTF. The genes are TRBV30 and TRBJ1-2; 9 positions match TRBD1. The germline gives CDR1 GTSNPN, CDR2 SVGIG (reference sequence). The CDR3 consists of 13 residues. The junction had 4 bases not matched to a gene; V was cut back by 2 bases and J by 6 bases. Drawing the rest from reference TRBV30 and TRBJ1-2, the complete variable domain is SQTIHQWPATLVQPVGSPLSLECTVEGTSNPNLYWYRQAAGRGLQLLFYSVGIGQISSEVPQNLSASRPQDRQFILSSKKLLLSDSGFYLCAWSPGQGHGYTFGSGTRLTVV.

The chain uses TRBV6-2 or TRBV6-3 and TRBJ1-2; 10 nucleotides match TRBD1. Germline loops: CDR1 MNHEY, CDR2 SVGEGT. This CDR3 region has 15 residues. V shed 8 bases and J 4 bases; nucleotides not matched to a gene: 10. CDR3: CASGQTGGYVYGYTF. In nucleotides, the CDR3 is TGTGCCAGCGGCCAGACAGGGGGCTATGTCTATGGCTACACCTTC.

The rearrangement links TRBV6-5 to TRBJ1-2; 8 bases are shared with TRBD1. The CDR3 is 14 amino acids. Looked up from germline, CDR1 is MNHEY and CDR2 is SVGAGI. The junction had 6 bases not matched to a gene; V was cut back by 5 bases and J by 4 bases. The CDR3: CASSMGQGAYGYTF. The CDR3 DNA follows: TGTGCCAGCAGTATGGGGCAGGGGGCCTATGGCTACACCTTC.

The chain uses TRBV7-9 and TRBJ1-1; 11 bases map to TRBD1. Unmatched junction bases numbered 8, after V lost 5 bases and J lost 6 bases. Germline V gene data show CDR1 as SEHNR and CDR2 as FQNEAQ (reference sequence). The CDR3 length is 15 residues. CDR3 coding DNA: TGTGCCAGCAGCCCCTCGGGACAGGGGGTCCCTGAAGCTTTCTTT. Protein sequence: CASSPSGQGVPEAFF.

The chain employs TRBV6-5 and TRBJ1-2, with D perhaps matching TRBD1 (5 bases). The germline CDR1 and CDR2 sequences are MNHEY and SVGAGI. V was pared by 6 bases and J by 5 bases, with 13 bases between. The CDR3 has 13 amino acids. The CDR3 protein is CASRVTGSYGYTF. The CDR3, as DNA: TGTGCCAGCAGGGTAACAGGATCGTATGGCTACACCTTC.

As DNA, the CDR3 is TGCAGCGTACTTACAGGGGACTATGGCTACACCTTC. Translated: CSVLTGDYGYTF. J is TRBJ1-2 and V is TRBV29-1; TRBD1 agrees at 7 bases. Germline CDR1 reads SQVTM; CDR2 reads ANQGSEA. The length of the CDR3 is 12 residues. Losses at the gene ends were 6 bases for V and 3 bases for J; bases not matched to a gene: 4.

J is TRBJ1-5 and V is TRBV30; D not certain. The CDR3 is 13 amino acids. Germline V gene lookup returns CDR1 GTSNPN and CDR2 SVGIG (reference sequence). Trimming removed 7 bases from V and 4 bases from J, with 14 bases in between. Written as DNA, the CDR3 is TGTGCCTCCGAGGCAGGAGGTAATCAGCCCCAGCATTTT. This codes for CASEAGGNQPQHF.

This clone has a handful of counts. CDR3 nucleotides: TGTGCCAGCAGCCTCACCTATAGCAATCAGCCCCAGCATTTT. As protein: CASSLTYSNQPQHF. V is TRBV27 and J is TRBJ1-5; D call uncertain. V was shortened by 6 bases and J by 0 bases, with 9 bases between the two germline ends. Germline CDR1 and CDR2: MNHEY and SMNVEV (reference sequence). This CDR3 is 14 amino acids long.

This chain joins TRBV10-3 and TRBJ2-3; 10 bases align to TRBD2. Trimming cost V 10 bases and J 0 bases; bases outside gene matches: 7. This CDR3 is 15 amino acids long. The germline V gene encodes CDR1 ENHRY and CDR2 SYGVKD. The CDR3 protein is CATGASGGSTDTQYF. The CDR3 nucleotides read TGTGCCACAGGAGCTAGCGGGGGTAGCACAGATACGCAGTATTTT.

This clone was seen just once. The chain has TRBV11-3 and TRBJ2-1; possible D gene TRBD1, 5 bases. Germline CDR1 SGHNT, CDR2 YENEEA. The germline V and J ends were trimmed by 8 bases and 10 bases, with 15 bases remaining between them. The CDR3 contains 12 residues. The CDR3: CASGLTVGEQFF. In DNA form, the CDR3 reads TGTGCCAGCGGCCTGACAGTTGGGGAGCAGTTCTTC.

The CDR3 loop reads CAGKGGDGKLFF. The CDR3 DNA is TGTGCCGGGAAGGGGGGGGATGGAAAACTGTTTTTT. The J gene is TRBJ1-4, the V gene TRBV2, with D possibly TRBD1 on 6 matching bases. The CDR3 loop spans 12 amino acids. V was cut by 11 bases and J by 10 bases, with 17 bases left in between. Germline values: CDR1 SNHLY, CDR2 FYNNEI.

About this clone: The same CDR3 also results from other DNA sequences found in this sample. The J gene is TRBJ2-6, the V gene TRBV2, with 8 bases that match TRBD1. The CDR3 has 18 amino acids. From germline, CDR1 is SNHLY and CDR2 FYNNEI. Trimming at V came to 6 bases and at J to 0 bases, leaving 10 bases not matched to a gene. The CDR3 loop is CASSLRQGTNSGANVLTF. CDR3 coding DNA: TGTGCCAGCAGCCTAAGACAGGGGACAAACTCTGGGGCCAACGTCCTGACTTTC.

This clone was recorded a few times. V and J are TRBV9 and TRBJ2-7; D gene ambiguous. The CDR3 contains 14 residues. V gave up 4 bases and J gave up 2 bases, with 13 bases separating them. CDR1 and CDR2 (germline): SGDLS, YYNGEE. The CDR3 sequence: CASSLGFAAYEQYF. DNA for the CDR3: TGTGCCAGCAGCTTAGGGTTTGCAGCCTACGAGCAGTACTTC.

The J gene is TRBJ1-2, the V gene TRBV20-1; no definite D call. CDR1 is DFQATT and CDR2 is SNEGSKA in the germline V gene (reference sequence). There are 11 residues in the CDR3. The V end was cut by 1 base, the J end by 5 bases, with 5 bases between. CDR3 coding DNA: TGCAGTGCTAGAGTTCAATATGGCTACACCTTC. Amino acids: CSARVQYGYTF.

This clone was seen only once. The rearrangement uses TRBV6-5 and TRBJ2-3; TRBD2 matches at 9 bases. Germline V CDR1 and CDR2: MNHEY, SVGAGI. The CDR3 runs 15 residues. J gave up 1 base and V 5 bases, and 4 bases lay outside the gene matches. The CDR3 is CASSPKRGGTDTQYF. In DNA, the CDR3 is TGTGCCAGCAGTCCAAAGCGGGGGGGCACAGATACGCAGTATTTT.

CDR3 region: CASSQDRGTTNYGYTF. The CDR3 coding sequence is TGTGCCAGCAGCCAGGACAGGGGGACCACTAACTATGGCTACACCTTC. The rearrangement links TRBV13 to TRBJ1-2; 10 nucleotides match TRBD1. The CDR3 contains 16 residues. J was trimmed by 0 bases and V by 5 bases; bases with no gene match: 6. Germline values: CDR1 PRHDT, CDR2 FYEKMQ (reference sequence).

The V call is TRBV19, the J call TRBJ2-1; no clear D gene. Trimming took 5 bases from V and 5 from J, leaving 13 bases between them. The CDR3 runs 14 residues. CDR1 and CDR2 from the germline V gene are LNHDA and SQIVND (reference sequence). The DNA of the CDR3 is TGTGCCAGTAGTCTTCGGTATCGGGACAATGAGCAGTTCTTC. It is translated as CASSLRYRDNEQFF.